Listed below are T cell receptor beta chains from one sample, sequenced in a study of T cells in Graves' hyperthyroidism and ophthalmopathy. TCRdb re-derived calls from the multiplex PCR reads in MiXCR, one entry per CDR3 protein. The table shows 450,000 to 700,000 distinct CDR3 sequences, with just over 45% occurring only once. Input material: peripheral blood or thyroid tissue (not recorded which). These receptors were obtained from an adult woman with Graves' disease, either hyperthyroidism or ophthalmopathy (not recorded which). Each CDR3 is given with its conserved first and last residue. The D gene is left open where the match is weak. Rows give clone size only sometimes, using once, few, many, or a class for an expanded clone.

j_gene | v_gene | abundance | d_gene | CDR3aa | CDR3nt
TRBJ1-2 | TRBV6-1 | few | NA | CASSPRGRGHGYTF | TGTGCCAGCAGCCCAAGGGGCCGGGGGCATGGCTACACCTTC
TRBJ1-2 | TRBV29-1 | NA | TRBD1 | CSVGRGQGYYGYTF | TGCAGCGTCGGACGGGGACAGGGGTATTATGGCTACACCTTC
TRBJ2-7 | TRBV5-4 | NA | TRBD2 | CASSLDLAGDGELYF | TGTGCCAGCAGCTTGGACCTAGCGGGAGATGGGGAGCTGTACTTC
TRBJ2-1 | TRBV29-1 | few | TRBD2 | CSVSQRLADNEQFF | TGCAGCGTCTCACAGCGGCTAGCGGACAATGAGCAGTTCTTC
TRBJ1-2 | TRBV19 | NA | TRBD1 | CASSKTHTGTVGNYGYTF | TGTGCCAGTAGTAAAACCCACACCGGGACAGTGGGAAACTATGGCTACACCTTC
TRBJ1-5 | TRBV7-9 | many | TRBD1 | CASSLAFGTGDQPQHF | TGTGCCAGCAGCTTAGCCTTCGGGACAGGGGATCAGCCCCAGCATTTT
TRBJ1-5 | TRBV29-1 | few | NA | CSVGGGEGQPQHF | TGCAGCGTTGGAGGGGGGGAGGGTCAGCCCCAGCATTTT
TRBJ2-5 | TRBV7-9 | many | TRBD1 | CASSPRGQGQETQYF | TGTGCCAGCAGCCCTAGGGGGCAGGGGCAAGAGACCCAGTACTTC
TRBJ1-6 | TRBV9 | few | NA | CASSVSGFDSPLHF | TGTGCCAGCAGCGTAAGTGGGTTCGATTCACCCCTCCACTTT
TRBJ2-7 | TRBV7-9 | NA | NA | CASSLDRSEQYF | TGTGCCAGCAGCTTAGACCGGAGCGAGCAGTACTTC
TRBJ1-4 | TRBV11-2 | NA | NA | CASSWGTSGKLFF | TGTGCCAGCAGCTGGGGGACTTCTGGAAAACTGTTTTTT
TRBJ2-7 | TRBV27 | NA | TRBD2 | CASSFLTSGLSYEQYF | TGTGCCAGCAGTTTTTTGACTAGCGGACTCTCCTACGAGCAGTACTTC
TRBJ1-4 | TRBV10-3 | few | TRBD1 | CAISDGQGTEKLFF | TGTGCCATCAGCGATGGACAGGGTACCGAAAAACTGTTTTTT
TRBJ1-1 | TRBV15 | many | NA | CATTMPRVSVTEAFF | TGTGCCACCACCATGCCGAGGGTCTCGGTGACTGAAGCTTTCTTT
TRBJ1-4 | TRBV7-6 | NA | NA | CASSSRAGEKLFF | TGTGCCAGCAGTTCGCGGGCGGGTGAAAAACTGTTTTTT
TRBJ2-7 | TRBV6-5 | NA | NA | CAISYSKGSYEQYF | TGTGCCATCAGCTACTCGAAGGGATCCTACGAGCAGTACTTC
TRBJ2-4 | TRBV2 | NA | NA | CASSLDSLAKNIQYF | TGTGCCAGCAGCTTGGACAGCTTAGCCAAAAACATTCAGTACTTC
TRBJ1-5 | TRBV2 | NA | NA | CASSGGAGVNQPQHF | TGTGCCAGCAGTGGTGGGGCGGGGGTGAATCAGCCCCAGCATTTT
TRBJ2-5 | TRBV7-6 | many | NA | CASSLRAQETQYF | TGTGCCAGCAGCTTAAGGGCGCAAGAGACCCAGTACTTC
TRBJ2-5 | TRBV20-1 | many | NA | CSAQDRLQTQYF | TGCAGTGCTCAAGACAGGCTCCAGACCCAGTACTTC
TRBJ2-7 | TRBV7-2 | NA | TRBD2 | CASSPSGGRAHEQYF | TGTGCCAGCAGCCCCTCTGGCGGGAGGGCCCACGAGCAGTACTTC
TRBJ2-2 | TRBV2 | NA | TRBD2 | CASSVGLSSGELFF | TGTGCCAGCAGTGTGGGACTATCCTCCGGGGAGCTGTTTTTT
TRBJ2-5 | TRBV10-3 | NA | TRBD2 | CAISGLAGGVETQYF | TGTGCCATCAGCGGACTAGCGGGAGGGGTGGAGACCCAGTACTTC
TRBJ1-2 | TRBV7-9 | few | NA | CASSGTPRNYGYTF | TGTGCCAGCAGCGGGACACCACGAAACTATGGCTACACCTTC
TRBJ2-2 | TRBV4-1 | many | NA | CASSPPGFGELFF | TGCGCCAGCAGCCCCCCGGGATTCGGGGAGCTGTTTTTT
TRBJ2-5 | TRBV28 | NA | TRBD2 | CASSQAGGRGRETQYF | TGTGCCAGCAGCCAAGCGGGGGGGAGAGGACGAGAGACCCAGTACTTC
TRBJ2-7 | TRBV10-3 | many | NA | CAISESGTGNDEQYF | TGTGCCATCAGTGAGAGTGGAACAGGGAACGACGAGCAGTACTTC
TRBJ2-7 | TRBV5-1 | many | TRBD1 | CASSLAGQGHEQYF | TGCGCCAGCAGCTTGGCGGGACAGGGACACGAGCAGTACTTC
TRBJ1-2 | TRBV7-2 | many | NA | CASSLGVRVLGYTF | TGTGCCAGCAGCTTAGGTGTGCGGGTACTGGGCTACACCTTC
TRBJ2-5 | TRBV2 | few | NA | CASARELSATQYF | TGTGCCAGCGCACGGGAGCTGTCAGCGACCCAGTACTTC
TRBJ2-7 | TRBV27 | many | TRBD2 | CASSFLAGGPIYEQYF | TGTGCCAGCAGTTTCCTAGCGGGAGGGCCTATCTACGAGCAGTACTTC
TRBJ2-7 | TRBV7-1 | NA | TRBD2 | CASSWGTSGYEQYF | TGTGCCAGCAGCTGGGGGACTAGCGGATACGAGCAGTACTTC
TRBJ2-7 | TRBV9 | NA | NA | CASSGSAGWGYEQYF | TGTGCCAGCAGCGGCTCGGCGGGATGGGGCTACGAGCAGTACTTC